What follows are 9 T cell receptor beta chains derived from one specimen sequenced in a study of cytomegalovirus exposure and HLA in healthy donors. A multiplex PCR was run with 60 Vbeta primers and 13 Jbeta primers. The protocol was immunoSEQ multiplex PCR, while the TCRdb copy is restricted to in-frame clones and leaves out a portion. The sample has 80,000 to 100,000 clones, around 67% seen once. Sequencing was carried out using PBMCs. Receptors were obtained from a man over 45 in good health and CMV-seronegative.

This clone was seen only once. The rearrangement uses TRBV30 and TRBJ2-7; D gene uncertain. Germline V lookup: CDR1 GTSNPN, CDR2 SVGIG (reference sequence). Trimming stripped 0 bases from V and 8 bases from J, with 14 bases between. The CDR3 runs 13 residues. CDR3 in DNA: TGTGCCTGGAGTGTAATGGGTGACACAAAGCAGTACTTC. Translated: CAWSVMGDTKQYF.

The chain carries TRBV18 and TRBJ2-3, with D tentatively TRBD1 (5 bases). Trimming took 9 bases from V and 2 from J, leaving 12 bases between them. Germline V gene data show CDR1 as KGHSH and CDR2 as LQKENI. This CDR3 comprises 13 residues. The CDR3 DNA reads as TGTGCCAGTTCCGACAGAGACACAGATACGCAGTATTTT. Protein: CASSDRDTDTQYF.

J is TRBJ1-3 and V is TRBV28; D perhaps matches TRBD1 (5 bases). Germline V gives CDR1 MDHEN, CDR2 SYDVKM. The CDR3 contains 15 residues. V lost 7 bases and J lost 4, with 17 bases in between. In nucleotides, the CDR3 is TGTGCCAGCAACCTCTCGGGGGTGGCCGGAAACACCATATATTTT. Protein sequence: CASNLSGVAGNTIYF.

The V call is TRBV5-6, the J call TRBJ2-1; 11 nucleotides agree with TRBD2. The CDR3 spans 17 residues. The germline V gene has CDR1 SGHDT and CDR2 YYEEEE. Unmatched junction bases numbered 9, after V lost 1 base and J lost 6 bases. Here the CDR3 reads CASSLISSGGRTNEQFF. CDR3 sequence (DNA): TGTGCCAGCAGCTTGATATCTAGCGGGGGGAGAACCAATGAGCAGTTCTTC.

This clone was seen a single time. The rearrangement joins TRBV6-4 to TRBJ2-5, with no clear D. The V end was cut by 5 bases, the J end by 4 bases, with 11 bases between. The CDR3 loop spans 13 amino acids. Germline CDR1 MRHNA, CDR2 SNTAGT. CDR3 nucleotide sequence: TGTGCCAGCAGTCCGTTCCTCGGAGAGACCCAGTACTTC. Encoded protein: CASSPFLGETQYF.

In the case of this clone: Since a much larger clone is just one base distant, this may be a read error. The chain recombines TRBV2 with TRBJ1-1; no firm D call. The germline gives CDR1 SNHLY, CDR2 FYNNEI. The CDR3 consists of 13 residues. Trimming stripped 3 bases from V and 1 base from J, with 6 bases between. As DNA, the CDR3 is TGTGCCAGCAGTGAGTCAGGGAACACTGAAGCTTTCTTT. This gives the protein CASSESGNTEAFF. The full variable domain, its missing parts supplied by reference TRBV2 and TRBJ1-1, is EPEVTQTPSHQVTQMGQEVILRCVPISNHLYFYWYRQILGQKVEFLVSFYNNEISEKSEIFDDQFSVERPDGSNFTLKIRSTKLEDSAMYFCASSESGNTEAFFGQGTRLTVV.

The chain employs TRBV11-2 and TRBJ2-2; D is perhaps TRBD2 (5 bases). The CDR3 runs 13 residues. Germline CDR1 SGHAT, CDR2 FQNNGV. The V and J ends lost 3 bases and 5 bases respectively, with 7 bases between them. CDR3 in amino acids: CASSFRRTGELFF. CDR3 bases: TGTGCCAGCAGCTTCAGGAGGACCGGGGAGCTGTTTTTT. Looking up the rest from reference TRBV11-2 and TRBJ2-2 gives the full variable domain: EAGVAQSPRYKIIEKRQSVAFWCNPISGHATLYWYQQILGQGPKLLIQFQNNGVVDDSQLPKDRFSAERLKGVDSTLKIQPAKLEDSAVYLCASSFRRTGELFFGEGSRLTVL.

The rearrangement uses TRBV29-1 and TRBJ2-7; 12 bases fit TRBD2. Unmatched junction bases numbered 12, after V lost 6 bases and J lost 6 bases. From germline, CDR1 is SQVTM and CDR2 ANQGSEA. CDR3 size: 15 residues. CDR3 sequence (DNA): TGCAGCGTGGGCAGGACTAGCGGGGCCCCGGGCGAGCAGTACTTC. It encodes CSVGRTSGAPGEQYF.

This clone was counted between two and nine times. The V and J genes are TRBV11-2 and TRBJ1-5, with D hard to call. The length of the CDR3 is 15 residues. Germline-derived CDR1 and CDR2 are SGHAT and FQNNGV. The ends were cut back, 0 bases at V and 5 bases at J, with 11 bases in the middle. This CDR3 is CASSLEGSKDQPQHF. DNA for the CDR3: TGTGCCAGCAGCTTAGAGGGCTCTAAGGATCAGCCCCAGCATTTT.